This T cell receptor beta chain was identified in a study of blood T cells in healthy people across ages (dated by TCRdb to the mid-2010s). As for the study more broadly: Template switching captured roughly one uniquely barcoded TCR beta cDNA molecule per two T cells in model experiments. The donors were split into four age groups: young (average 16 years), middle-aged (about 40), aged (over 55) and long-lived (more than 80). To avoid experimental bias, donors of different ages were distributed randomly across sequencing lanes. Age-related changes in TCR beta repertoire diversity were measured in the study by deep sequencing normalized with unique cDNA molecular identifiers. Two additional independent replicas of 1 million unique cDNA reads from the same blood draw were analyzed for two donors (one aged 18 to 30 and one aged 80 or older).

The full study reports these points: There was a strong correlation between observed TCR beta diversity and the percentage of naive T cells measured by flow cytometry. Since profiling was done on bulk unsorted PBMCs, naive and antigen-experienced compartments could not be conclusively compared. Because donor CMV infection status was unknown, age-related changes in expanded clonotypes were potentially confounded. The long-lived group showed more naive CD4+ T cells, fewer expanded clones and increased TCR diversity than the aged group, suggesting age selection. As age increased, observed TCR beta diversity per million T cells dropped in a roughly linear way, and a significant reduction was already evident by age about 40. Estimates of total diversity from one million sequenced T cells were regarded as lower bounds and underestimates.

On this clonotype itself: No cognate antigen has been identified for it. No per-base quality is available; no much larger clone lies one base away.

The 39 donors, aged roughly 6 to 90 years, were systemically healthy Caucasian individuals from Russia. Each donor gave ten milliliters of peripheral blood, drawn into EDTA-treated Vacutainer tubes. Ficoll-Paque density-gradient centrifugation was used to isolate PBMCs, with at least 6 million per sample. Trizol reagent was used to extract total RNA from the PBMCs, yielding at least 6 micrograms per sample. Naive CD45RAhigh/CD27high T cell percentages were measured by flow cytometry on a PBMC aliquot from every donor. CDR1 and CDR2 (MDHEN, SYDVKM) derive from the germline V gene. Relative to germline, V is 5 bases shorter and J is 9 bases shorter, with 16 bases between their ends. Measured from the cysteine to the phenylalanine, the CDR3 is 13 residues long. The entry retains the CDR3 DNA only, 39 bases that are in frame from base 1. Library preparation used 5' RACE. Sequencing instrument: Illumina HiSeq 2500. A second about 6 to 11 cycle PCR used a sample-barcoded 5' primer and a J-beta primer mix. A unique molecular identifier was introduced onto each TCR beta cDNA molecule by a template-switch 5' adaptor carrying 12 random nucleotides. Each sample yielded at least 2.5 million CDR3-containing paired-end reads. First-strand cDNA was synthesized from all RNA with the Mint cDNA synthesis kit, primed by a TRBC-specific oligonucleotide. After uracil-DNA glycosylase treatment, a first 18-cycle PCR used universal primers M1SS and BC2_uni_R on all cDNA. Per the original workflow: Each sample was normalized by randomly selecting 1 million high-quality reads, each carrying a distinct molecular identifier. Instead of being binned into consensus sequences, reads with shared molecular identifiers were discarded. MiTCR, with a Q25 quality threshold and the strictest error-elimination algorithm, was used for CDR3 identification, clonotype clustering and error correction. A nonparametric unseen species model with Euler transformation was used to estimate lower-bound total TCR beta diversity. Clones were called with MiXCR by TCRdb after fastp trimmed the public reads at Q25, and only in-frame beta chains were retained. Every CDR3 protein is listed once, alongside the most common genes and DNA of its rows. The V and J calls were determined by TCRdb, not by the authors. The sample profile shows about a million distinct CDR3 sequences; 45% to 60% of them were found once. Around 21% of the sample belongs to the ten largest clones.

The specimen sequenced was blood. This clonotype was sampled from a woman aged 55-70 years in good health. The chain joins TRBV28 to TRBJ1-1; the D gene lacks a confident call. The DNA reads TGTGCCAGCAGTCCCCCAATCGCCCTCCAAGCTTTCTTT. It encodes CASSPPIALQAFF.